The 13 T cell receptor beta chains below were found in one sample sequenced in a study of cytomegalovirus exposure and HLA in healthy donors. The PCR had 60 Vbeta and 13 Jbeta primers. The assay was immunoSEQ multiplex PCR, and TCRdb's table has in-frame clones only and misses some. There are 200,000 to 250,000 clones in the sample; more than 60% occur only once, and less than 3.5% lies in the top ten. Sequenced material: PBMCs. All receptors derive from a woman aged 60-70 years in good health and CMV-seropositive.

CDR3 sequence reads: CASSLYSRGANVLTF. CDR3 nucleotides: TGTGCCAGCAGCTTGTACAGCAGGGGGGCCAACGTCCTGACTTTC. The rearrangement joins TRBV5-6 to TRBJ2-6; D not certain. The CDR3 has 15 residues. Germline V CDR1 and CDR2: SGHDT, YYEEEE. The V end was cut by 1 base, the J end by 4 bases, with 9 bases between.

This clone was found once. The V call is TRBV20-1, the J call TRBJ2-7; D ambiguous. The ends were cut back, 3 bases at V and 6 bases at J, with 9 bases in the middle. Germline V gene lookup returns CDR1 DFQATT and CDR2 SNEGSKA (reference sequence). CDR3 length equals 11 residues. CDR3 residues: CSARGTPEQYF. In DNA form, the CDR3 reads TGCAGTGCTAGGGGCACCCCCGAGCAGTACTTC.

The chain carries TRBV5-1 and TRBJ2-1; 7 bases fit TRBD1. J gave up 4 bases and V 4 bases, and 5 bases lay outside the gene matches. The length of the CDR3 is 14 residues. Germline loops: CDR1 SGHRS, CDR2 YFSETQ. As DNA, the CDR3 is TGCGCCAGCAGCCTGACAGGGCAATACAATGAGCAGTTCTTC. Its translation is CASSLTGQYNEQFF.

This clone was seen a single time. The gene calls are TRBV2 and TRBJ1-1; no firm D call. This CDR3 has 14 residues. Germline CDR1 is SNHLY and CDR2 is FYNNEI. The V end was cut by 6 bases, the J end by 1 base, with 12 bases between. DNA of the CDR3: TGTGCCAGCAGAACCGACCCAGGGAACACTGAAGCTTTCTTT. This encodes CASRTDPGNTEAFF.

The CDR3: CASSLAQLVLGNEQFF. The DNA of the CDR3 is TGTGCCAGCAGCTTAGCGCAATTAGTTCTAGGCAATGAGCAGTTCTTC. This chain joins TRBV7-2 and TRBJ2-1; no definite D call. Trimming left V 0 bases short and J 6 bases short, with 15 bases between. CDR1 and CDR2 (germline): SGHTA, FQGNSA. The CDR3 runs 16 residues.

The chain is built from TRBV18 and TRBJ2-7; 9 nucleotides line up with TRBD1. The junction had 7 bases not matched to a gene; V was cut back by 3 bases and J by 4 bases. CDR1 KGHSH and CDR2 LQKENI come from the germline V gene. CDR3 length equals 15 residues. CDR3 sequence reads: CASSPGQGWTYEQYF. As DNA, the CDR3 is TGTGCCAGCTCACCCGGACAGGGGTGGACGTACGAGCAGTACTTC. Drawing the rest from reference TRBV18 and TRBJ2-7, the complete variable domain is NAGVMQNPRHLVRRRGQEARLRCSPMKGHSHVYWYRQLPEEGLKFMVYLQKENIIDESGMPKERFSAEFPKEGPSILRIQQVVRGDSAAYFCASSPGQGWTYEQYFGPGTRLTVT.

The V call is TRBV18, the J call TRBJ2-2, with 16 bases lining up with TRBD2. CDR1 is KGHSH and CDR2 is LQKENI in the germline V gene. V lost 6 bases to trimming and J lost 4 bases; unmatched junction nucleotides: 8. CDR3 length: 18 residues. CDR3 region: CASSGTSGRASSTGELFF. In DNA, the CDR3 is TGTGCCAGCTCTGGGACTAGCGGGAGGGCCTCCAGCACCGGGGAGCTGTTTTTT. Based on the CDR3 plus reference TRBV18 and TRBJ2-2, the full variable domain is NAGVMQNPRHLVRRRGQEARLRCSPMKGHSHVYWYRQLPEEGLKFMVYLQKENIIDESGMPKERFSAEFPKEGPSILRIQQVVRGDSAAYFCASSGTSGRASSTGELFFGEGSRLTVL.

A few counts support this clone. The chain joins TRBV6-1 to TRBJ2-7; 8 bases map to TRBD1. The CDR3 loop spans 15 amino acids. Unmatched junction bases numbered 7, after V lost 6 bases and J lost 0 bases. The germline gives CDR1 MNHNS, CDR2 SASEGT. CDR3 DNA sequence: TGTGCCAGCAGACTAGAACAGGGGGACTCCTACGAGCAGTACTTC. Protein sequence: CASRLEQGDSYEQYF.

The chain has TRBV5-8 and TRBJ2-3; 10 bases match TRBD1. V shed 3 bases, J shed 4 bases, and the junction held 5 bases outside the gene matches. The CDR3 extends over 15 amino acids. The V gene's germline CDR1 is SGHTS and CDR2 YDEGEE. CDR3 sequence (DNA): TGTGCCAGCAGCTCCGGGACAGGGGTTGCAGATACGCAGTATTTT. Its protein is CASSSGTGVADTQYF.

In this sample, this clone turned up a few times. The rearrangement links TRBV6-1 to TRBJ2-7; 12 nucleotides match TRBD2. The CDR3 sequence is 15 residues long. Per germline, CDR1 MNHNS and CDR2 SASEGT. The trim removed 4 bases at V and 1 base at J, leaving 2 bases unmatched. The CDR3 DNA reads as TGTGCCAGCAGTGCCACTAGCGGGAGGTCCTACGAGCAGTACTTC. Its protein is CASSATSGRSYEQYF.

The rearrangement links TRBV19 to TRBJ1-2, with D possibly TRBD1 on 6 matching bases. This CDR3 is 13 amino acids long. V lost 11 bases, J lost 5 bases, and 18 bases lay in between. From germline, CDR1 is LNHDA and CDR2 SQIVND (reference sequence). This CDR3 is CAARGGRGYGYTF. In nucleotides, the CDR3 is TGTGCCGCCCGGGGGGGAAGGGGGTATGGCTACACCTTC.

V is TRBV30 and J is TRBJ2-7; TRBD1 might be the D (6 bases). This CDR3 has 12 residues. Trimming took off 6 bases at V and 1 base at J, with 10 bases between the two ends. The V gene's germline CDR1 is GTSNPN and CDR2 SVGIG (reference sequence). In DNA form, the CDR3 reads TGTGCCTGCCTCGGACAGTCCTACGAGCAGTACTTC. This translates into CACLGQSYEQYF.

The V and J genes are TRBV19 and TRBJ1-4; tentatively, D is TRBD1 (6 bases). Between the trimmed V and J ends, which lost 4 bases and 0 bases, there was a span of 9 bases. Germline-derived CDR1 and CDR2 are LNHDA and SQIVND (reference sequence). There are 15 residues in the CDR3. CDR3 sequence reads: CASSKNRATNEKLFF. Here the CDR3 DNA reads TGTGCCAGTAGTAAAAACAGGGCAACTAATGAAAAACTGTTTTTT.